The 26 T cell receptor beta chains presented below share a single source sample, sequenced in a study of blood T cell repertoires in COVID-19. Repertoires were generated with immunoSEQ multiplex PCR, while TCRdb's copy carries only in-frame clones and drops some. The data show 70,000 or so clones, around 87% seen once. Sequencing was performed on peripheral blood. The receptors here all came from a woman between 18 and 30 years old with acute or convalescent COVID-19.

The CDR3 DNA is TGTGCCAGTAGTATAGGGATCGGGAGCAATCAGCCCCAGCATTTT. This translates into CASSIGIGSNQPQHF. The chain uses TRBV19 and TRBJ1-5; D uncertain. This CDR3 spans 15 amino acids. CDR1 is LNHDA and CDR2 is SQIVND in the germline V gene (reference sequence). Trimming removed 1 base at V and 1 base at J, with 8 bases between.

CDR3: CASRRDRGYNQPQHF. For the CDR3, the DNA is TGTGCCAGCAGGAGGGACAGGGGATACAATCAGCCCCAGCATTTT. The chain joins TRBV6-5 to TRBJ1-5; 10 positions agree with TRBD1. The V and J ends lost 6 bases and 3 bases, in that order; junction bases with no gene match: 5. The CDR3 covers 15 residues. Germline CDR1 is MNHEY and CDR2 is SVGAGI.

The genes are TRBV2 and TRBJ1-5; the D is unclear. CDR1 is SNHLY and CDR2 is FYNNEI in the germline V gene. V was cut by 3 bases and J by 7 bases, with 19 bases left in between. This CDR3 contains 16 residues. The CDR3 DNA sequence: TGTGCCAGCAGTGATCCGACTACAGAAGTTGGGCAGCCCCAGCATTTT. This codes for CASSDPTTEVGQPQHF.

The chain uses TRBV7-9 and TRBJ1-2, with 7 positions matching TRBD1. V shed 4 bases and J 4 bases; nucleotides not matched to a gene: 12. Germline values: CDR1 SEHNR, CDR2 FQNEAQ (reference sequence). The CDR3 has 16 residues. The CDR3 protein is CASSSTRGPARYGYTF. CDR3 nucleotides: TGTGCCAGCAGCTCGACGAGGGGGCCCGCCCGCTATGGCTACACCTTC.

The chain carries TRBV4-1 and TRBJ1-2, with D possibly matching TRBD1 (6 bases). The CDR3 is 15 residues long. The V and J ends lost 4 bases and 5 bases respectively, with 17 bases between them. Germline V lookup: CDR1 MGHRA, CDR2 YSYEKL. The CDR3 DNA is TGCGCCAGCAGCCCAGGACAGAGTCACACGTATGGCTACACCTTC. It encodes CASSPGQSHTYGYTF.

The CDR3 here is CASSLQGAGNQPQHF. The DNA for the CDR3 is TGTGCCAGCAGTCTACAGGGGGCGGGCAATCAGCCCCAGCATTTT. The chain joins TRBV2 to TRBJ1-5; 9 bases fit TRBD1. The CDR3 extends over 15 amino acids. CDR1 is SNHLY, CDR2 FYNNEI, per germline. The J segment lost 2 bases and the V segment lost 5 bases, leaving 4 bases of the junction unmatched.

The genes are TRBV28 and TRBJ1-1; TRBD1 agrees at 11 bases. Germline CDR1 reads MDHEN; CDR2 reads SYDVKM. CDR3 length equals 15 residues. Trimming cost V 6 bases and J 6 bases; bases outside gene matches: 9. CDR3 DNA: TGTGCCAGCAGCCGTCCCGGGACAGGGGGGGCTGAAGCTTTCTTT. Translation: CASSRPGTGGAEAFF.

J is TRBJ1-1 and V is TRBV5-1, with TRBD1 matching 8 bases. The CDR3 loop spans 15 amino acids. Germline lookup yields CDR1 SGHRS and CDR2 YFSETQ. V shed 4 bases and J 4 bases; nucleotides not matched to a gene: 9. Here the CDR3 reads CASSPWTGTSTEAFF. The CDR3 bases are TGCGCCAGCAGCCCATGGACAGGGACGAGCACTGAAGCTTTCTTT.

V is TRBV19 and J is TRBJ1-1, with a possible D match to TRBD1 (5 bases). Trimming stripped 3 bases from V and 3 bases from J, with 23 bases between. Germline CDR1 reads LNHDA; CDR2 reads SQIVND (reference sequence). The CDR3 is 18 residues long. CDR3: CASSIYPPPTAGDTEAFF. CDR3 nucleotide sequence: TGTGCCAGTAGTATTTATCCCCCTCCGACAGCGGGTGACACTGAAGCTTTCTTT. Drawing the rest from reference TRBV19 and TRBJ1-1, the complete variable domain is DGGITQSPKYLFRKEGQNVTLSCEQNLNHDAMYWYRQDPGQGLRLIYYSQIVNDFQKGDIAEGYSVSREKKESFPLTVTSAQKNPTAFYLCASSIYPPPTAGDTEAFFGQGTRLTVV.

The rearrangement joins TRBV12-3 or TRBV12-4 to TRBJ1-5; D not resolved. The CDR3 spans 13 residues. The V gene lost 4 bases and the J gene lost 3 bases, with 7 bases spanning the gap. The CDR3 loop reads CASSYNYNQPQHF. The CDR3 DNA follows: TGTGCCAGCAGTTATAATTACAATCAGCCCCAGCATTTT.

The chain carries TRBV6-5 and TRBJ2-1; 8 bases align to TRBD2. Trimming cost V 4 bases and J 5 bases; bases outside gene matches: 7. The CDR3 has 15 residues. Germline assignment: CDR1 MNHEY and CDR2 SVGAGI. The CDR3 DNA reads TGTGCCAGCAGTTCACATAGCGGGATTAACAATGAGCAGTTCTTC. Translated: CASSSHSGINNEQFF.

The CDR3 DNA is TGTGCCAGTAGTGCAGGGGGCACGAACACTGAAGCTTTCTTT. Protein product: CASSAGGTNTEAFF. The V call is TRBV19, the J call TRBJ1-1; 8 bases match TRBD1. Germline-derived CDR1 and CDR2 are LNHDA and SQIVND (reference sequence). The CDR3 has 14 amino acids. V lost 5 bases and J lost 1; bases outside the gene matches: 3.

This clone was recorded a few times. The chain employs TRBV20-1 and TRBJ1-1; D unresolved. CDR1 is DFQATT and CDR2 is SNEGSKA in the germline V gene (reference sequence). Trimming removed 3 bases from V and 1 base from J, with 6 bases in between. The CDR3 totals 12 residues. This CDR3 reads CSASRGNTEAFF. CDR3 nucleotides: TGCAGTGCTAGTCGGGGGAACACTGAAGCTTTCTTT.

This rearrangement joins TRBV5-6 to TRBJ2-5; TRBD2 agrees at 15 bases. Unmatched junction bases numbered 5, after V lost 3 bases and J lost 5 bases. CDR1 is SGHDT, CDR2 YYEEEE, per germline. This CDR3 is 16 amino acids long. The CDR3 spells CASSYGLAGGQETQYF. The CDR3 coding sequence is TGTGCCAGCAGCTATGGACTAGCGGGGGGGCAGGAGACCCAGTACTTC.

The chain carries TRBV21-1 and TRBJ1-4. TRBV21-1 is shown as a pseudogene. CDR3 length: 14 residues. DNA for the CDR3: TGTGCCAGCAACCCAGCTCGCGGTAATGAAAAACTGTTTTTT. This gives the protein CASNPARGNEKLFF.

The chain recombines TRBV3-1 (or the pseudogene TRBV3-2) with TRBJ2-1; 8 bases map to TRBD2. V shed 4 bases, J shed 5 bases, and the junction held 19 bases outside the gene matches. Germline values: CDR1 LGHDT, CDR2 YNNKEL (reference sequence). The length of the CDR3 is 19 residues. The CDR3: CASSPLHGRVATANNEQFF. The CDR3 bases are TGTGCCAGCAGCCCTCTCCACGGGAGGGTAGCCACCGCGAACAATGAGCAGTTCTTC.

The chain combines TRBV6-1 with TRBJ1-3; no reliable D call. Germline V gene data show CDR1 as MNHNS and CDR2 as SASEGT. The CDR3 loop spans 17 amino acids. V lost 2 bases to trimming and J lost 0 bases, with 14 bases between them. DNA for the CDR3: TGTGCCAGCAGTGAATCCAGATTTCTCCACTCTGGAAACACCATATATTTT. Translated, it gives CASSESRFLHSGNTIYF.

The chain couples TRBV30 to TRBJ1-1; tentative D call: TRBD1 (5 bases). Trimming pared 5 bases from V and 3 bases from J, leaving 13 bases between. The CDR3 covers 13 residues. Germline V gives CDR1 GTSNPN, CDR2 SVGIG (reference sequence). CDR3: CAWGAGADTEAFF. The CDR3 DNA reads as TGTGCCTGGGGGGCTGGCGCGGACACTGAAGCTTTCTTT.

The V and J genes are TRBV5-1 and TRBJ1-2; 8 bases agree with TRBD1. The CDR3 covers 13 residues. The trim removed 7 bases at V and 5 bases at J, leaving 7 bases unmatched. Germline CDR1 SGHRS, CDR2 YFSETQ. This chain's CDR3 is CASSGGAGYGYTF. For the CDR3, the DNA is TGCGCCAGCTCAGGGGGCGCGGGGTATGGCTACACCTTC.

The chain employs TRBV5-1 and TRBJ1-4; 10 nucleotides align to TRBD1. With 3 bases clipped from V and 2 bases from J, the junction kept 4 bases outside the gene matches. Germline-derived CDR1 and CDR2 are SGHRS and YFSETQ. There are 16 residues in the CDR3. The CDR3 nucleotides read TGCGCCAGCAGCTCTGGACAGGGGGTGACTAATGAAAAACTGTTTTTT. It translates to CASSSGQGVTNEKLFF.

J is TRBJ2-2 and V is TRBV9; D unresolved. Germline lookup yields CDR1 SGDLS and CDR2 YYNGEE. The V end was cut by 1 base, the J end by 4 bases, with 11 bases between. The CDR3 is made up of 15 amino acids. This chain's CDR3 is CASSVLEKSTGELFF. In DNA form, the CDR3 reads TGTGCCAGCAGCGTACTGGAGAAGTCCACCGGGGAGCTGTTTTTT. Based on the CDR3 plus reference TRBV9 and TRBJ2-2, the full variable domain is DSGVTQTPKHLITATGQRVTLRCSPRSGDLSVYWYQQSLDQGLQFLIQYYNGEERAKGNILERFSAQQFPDLHSELNLSSLELGDSALYFCASSVLEKSTGELFFGEGSRLTVL.

V usage is TRBV24-1 and J usage is TRBJ2-1; possibly TRBD2 for D (5 bases). Trimming pared 8 bases from V and 6 bases from J, leaving 16 bases between. The CDR3 loop spans 14 amino acids. The V gene's germline CDR1 is KGHDR and CDR2 SFDVKD. The CDR3 DNA reads TGTGCCACCAAAGGGAGCCAGCTACCCAATGAGCAGTTCTTC. Translation gives CATKGSQLPNEQFF.

The chain links TRBV10-2 to TRBJ2-3; D is uncertain. Deletions cut 3 bases from V and 0 bases from J, with 7 bases between. Germline loops: CDR1 WSHSY, CDR2 SAAADI. The CDR3 is made up of 14 amino acids. The chain's CDR3 is CASSDQASTDTQYF. DNA for the CDR3: TGCGCCAGCAGTGATCAGGCTAGCACAGATACGCAGTATTTT.

The rearrangement joins TRBV3-1 (or the pseudogene TRBV3-2) to TRBJ2-2, with D hard to call. Trimming took off 4 bases at V and 4 bases at J, with 10 bases between the two ends. Germline CDR1 and CDR2: LGHDT and YNNKEL (reference sequence). The CDR3 runs to 14 residues. The CDR3 loop is CASSPHWSTGELFF. CDR3 nucleotides: TGTGCCAGCAGCCCCCATTGGAGCACCGGGGAGCTGTTTTTT.

The chain recombines TRBV4-1 with TRBJ1-4; 7 bases line up with TRBD1. There are 16 residues in the CDR3. From germline, CDR1 is MGHRA and CDR2 YSYEKL. The J segment lost 4 bases and the V segment lost 1 base, leaving 6 bases of the junction unmatched. CDR3 in amino acids: CASSQGTGQSNEKLFF. DNA of the CDR3: TGCGCCAGCAGCCAAGGTACGGGACAGAGTAATGAAAAACTGTTTTTT.

V is TRBV27 and J is TRBJ1-1; a possible D gene is TRBD1 (5 bases). Trimming cost V 2 bases and J 3 bases, with 16 bases left between them. Germline V CDR1 and CDR2: MNHEY, SMNVEV (reference sequence). The CDR3 covers 16 residues. The CDR3 spells CASSLRGRAGDTEAFF. The CDR3 nucleotides are TGTGCCAGCAGTTTAAGGGGCCGGGCGGGAGACACTGAAGCTTTCTTT.